The 16 T cell receptor beta chains below all came from one sample that was sequenced in a study of blood T cells in healthy people across ages. A second PCR, run for roughly 7 to 11 cycles, used a sample-barcoded 5' primer plus a J-beta primer mix. One entry per CDR3 protein results from TCRdb running MiXCR on the 5' RACE reads. The sample records hundreds of thousands of distinct CDR3 sequences, roughly 26% being singletons. A further study also used this sample, focusing on T cells of mothers and their children.

Material: blood. The receptors come from a boy between 5 and 17 years old in good health.

The table lists this clonotype with a few counts. J is TRBJ1-4 and V is TRBV5-1, with a possible D match to TRBD1 (6 bases). Germline V gene sequence: CDR1 SGHRS, CDR2 YFSETQ. The CDR3 is 15 residues long. V lost 4 bases to trimming and J lost 1 base, with 11 bases between them. This CDR3 reads CASSSQGLTNEKLFF. The CDR3 coding sequence is TGCGCCAGCAGCAGCCAGGGGCTAACTAATGAAAAACTGTTTTTT. The entire variable domain, with the rest obtained from reference TRBV5-1 and TRBJ1-4, is as follows: KAGVTQTPRYLIKTRGQQVTLSCSPISGHRSVSWYQQTPGQGLQFLFEYFSETQRNKGNFPGRFSGRQFSNSRSEMNVSTLELGDSALYLCASSSQGLTNEKLFFGSGTQLSVL.

This clonotype has a handful of counts. The J gene is TRBJ2-5, the V gene TRBV7-2; 8 bases agree with TRBD1. This CDR3 region has 14 residues. With V trimmed by 5 bases and J by 4 bases, 6 bases remained unmatched. CDR1 and CDR2 (germline): SGHTA, FQGNSA. The CDR3 sequence: CASSEDRGRETQYF. The DNA of the CDR3 is TGTGCCAGCAGCGAAGACAGGGGCAGAGAGACCCAGTACTTC.

V is TRBV7-6 and J is TRBJ1-4; unclear D gene. CDR3 length: 14 amino acids. Per the germline V gene, CDR1 is SGHVS and CDR2 is FNYEAQ. V dropped 0 bases and J dropped 8 bases, with 10 bases sitting between them. CDR3: CASSLASNSEKLFF. CDR3 in DNA: TGTGCCAGCAGCTTAGCGTCGAACAGCGAAAAACTGTTTTTT.

This rearrangement joins TRBV12-3 or TRBV12-4 to TRBJ2-1; unclear D gene. Trimming removed 6 bases from V and 9 bases from J, with 18 bases in between. CDR3 length: 14 amino acids. CDR3 amino acids: CASSQHQVIREQFF. The CDR3 bases are TGTGCCAGCAGCCAGCACCAAGTAATCCGTGAGCAGTTCTTC.

The sample holds a few counts of this clonotype. The J gene is TRBJ2-7, the V gene TRBV29-1, with a weak D call TRBD1 (6 bases). Trimming took off 4 bases at V and 1 base at J, with 14 bases between the two ends. This CDR3 is 14 amino acids long. Per the germline V gene, CDR1 is SQVTM and CDR2 is ANQGSEA. CDR3 sequence: CSVVRSDSSYEQYF. For the CDR3, the DNA is TGCAGCGTTGTGCGTTCGGACAGTTCCTACGAGCAGTACTTC.

This clonotype was recorded only once. The chain uses TRBV30 and TRBJ2-2; TRBD1 aligns across 7 bases. Germline V gene sequence: CDR1 GTSNPN, CDR2 SVGIG (reference sequence). The CDR3 contains 16 residues. V was pared by 3 bases and J by 7 bases, with 14 bases of the junction left unmatched. The CDR3: CAWSLRSTGEGGELFF. In DNA, the CDR3 is TGTGCCTGGAGCCTGAGGAGCACAGGGGAAGGCGGGGAGCTGTTTTTT. The whole variable domain, remainder taken from reference TRBV30 and TRBJ2-2, is SQTIHQWPATLVQPVGSPLSLECTVEGTSNPNLYWYRQAAGRGLQLLFYSVGIGQISSEVPQNLSASRPQDRQFILSSKKLLLSDSGFYLCAWSLRSTGEGGELFFGEGSRLTVL.

The chain couples TRBV20-1 to TRBJ1-4, with 10 nucleotides matching TRBD1. Trimming took 6 bases from V and 2 from J; bases not matched to a gene: 18. The CDR3 has 19 residues. CDR1 is DFQATT, CDR2 SNEGSKA, per germline (reference sequence). The CDR3 bases are TGCAGTGCCCAACTAATACCGGGACAGGGGACGGGGACTAATGAAAAACTGTTTTTT. Amino acid sequence: CSAQLIPGQGTGTNEKLFF.

This clonotype has only a few counts. V gene TRBV6-5 combines with J gene TRBJ1-2; 7 bases line up with TRBD1. V shed 2 bases and J 4 bases; nucleotides not matched to a gene: 16. This CDR3 spans 18 amino acids. Germline CDR1 is MNHEY and CDR2 is SVGAGI. The CDR3 coding sequence is TGTGCCAGCAGTTACGGGACAGCAGACGAAGGGGTTGGCTATGGCTACACCTTC. Protein product: CASSYGTADEGVGYGYTF.

The rearrangement joins TRBV20-1 to TRBJ1-1; D ambiguous. The V gene's germline CDR1 is DFQATT and CDR2 SNEGSKA (reference sequence). V lost 6 bases and J lost 1, with 12 bases in between. The CDR3 extends over 13 amino acids. The CDR3 DNA follows: TGCAGTGCCCCCGGGAACCCGAACACTGAAGCTTTCTTT. Residues: CSAPGNPNTEAFF.

The chain is built from TRBV6-2 or TRBV6-3 and TRBJ1-5, with 7 bases lining up with TRBD1. Trimming removed 2 bases from V and 7 bases from J; junction bases left unmatched: 14. The CDR3 totals 17 residues. The germline CDR1 and CDR2 sequences are MNHEY and SVGEGT. CDR3 bases: TGTGCCAGCAGTTACCGGACCCTCGACAGGGTTGGACAGCCCCAGCATTTT. It encodes CASSYRTLDRVGQPQHF.

The CDR3 sequence: CASSLRAGGEGETQYF. CDR3 sequence (DNA): TGTGCCAGCAGCTTACGCGCAGGGGGCGAGGGGGAGACCCAGTACTTC. This chain joins TRBV11-2 and TRBJ2-5; 8 bases line up with TRBD1. J was trimmed by 5 bases and V by 2 bases; bases with no gene match: 10. The CDR3 is 16 residues long. Germline V gives CDR1 SGHAT, CDR2 FQNNGV.

Many counts were recorded for this clonotype. The chain joins TRBV27 to TRBJ2-3, with D unclear. Between the trimmed V and J ends, which lost 3 bases and 4 bases, there was a span of 11 bases. Per germline, CDR1 MNHEY and CDR2 SMNVEV (reference sequence). CDR3 size: 14 residues. The CDR3 is CASSFSNNPDTQYF. For the CDR3, the DNA is TGTGCCAGCAGTTTTTCGAACAACCCAGATACGCAGTATTTT.

This chain uses TRBV3-1 with TRBJ1-2; D remains unclear. V gave up 4 bases and J gave up 7 bases, with 10 bases separating them. The CDR3 is made up of 12 amino acids. CDR1 LGHDT and CDR2 YNNKEL come from the germline V gene (reference sequence). The CDR3 is CASSPAIGGYTF. CDR3 DNA sequence: TGTGCCAGCAGCCCAGCGATCGGTGGCTACACCTTC.

The chain combines TRBV5-1 with TRBJ2-5; 8 bases line up with TRBD2. With the DNA end fitting TRBJ2-1 better, the J assignment may be wrong. Germline V CDR1 and CDR2: SGHRS, YFSETQ. The CDR3 runs to 13 residues. Here the CDR3 DNA reads TGCGCCAGCAGCCCGGGGGGGCAAAATGAGCAGTTCTTC. It codes for CASSPGGQNEQFF.

This chain joins TRBV7-2 and TRBJ2-1; no reliable D call. V was pared by 1 base and J by 3 bases, with 7 bases between. The CDR3 runs 14 residues. Germline lookup yields CDR1 SGHTA and CDR2 FQGNSA. This CDR3 is CASSLENYYNEQFF. Here the CDR3 DNA reads TGTGCCAGCAGCTTAGAGAACTACTACAATGAGCAGTTCTTC.

This chain connects TRBV9 to TRBJ1-1; TRBD1 is a possible D gene (5 bases). The CDR3 has 14 residues. Deletions cut 4 bases from V and 4 bases from J, with 14 bases between. Per germline, CDR1 SGDLS and CDR2 YYNGEE. CDR3 protein: CASSPLGVLTEAFF. The CDR3 DNA reads as TGTGCCAGCAGCCCCCTGGGGGTTCTCACTGAAGCTTTCTTT.